This is a list of T cell receptor beta chains from one sample in a study of cytomegalovirus exposure and HLA in healthy donors. The repertoire was sequenced with immunoSEQ multiplex PCR; TCRdb's copy has only in-frame clones and lacks some. The table lists approximately 100,000 clones, 76% of them singletons. The specimen was PBMCs. Source of these receptors: a woman aged 18-29 years in good health and CMV-seropositive. CDR3s include the opening cysteine and the closing phenylalanine or tryptophan. A D gene is named only where the DNA matches it firmly. Rows may omit the clone size; those that give it use once, few, many or a size class.

j_gene	v_gene	d_gene	abundance	CDR3nt	CDR3aa
TRBJ1-5	TRBV5-8	NA	NA	TGTGCCAGCAGCTTGGCGGCTGGCAGGGTTTTTAATCAGCCCCAGCATTTT	CASSLAAGRVFNQPQHF
TRBJ1-2	TRBV27	NA	NA	TGTGCCAGCAGTTTAAGGAGGGGGGGTCTCACTAACTATGGCTACACCTTC	CASSLRRGGLTNYGYTF
TRBJ2-2	TRBV5-6	TRBD1	NA	TGTGCCAGCGGCCAACAGGGGGCTACCGGGGAGCTGTTTTTT	CASGQQGATGELFF
TRBJ1-2	TRBV11-2	NA	once	TGTGCCAGCAGCTTAGAGGTTAGGACAGAAGAAAACTATGGCTACACCTTC	CASSLEVRTEENYGYTF
TRBJ2-2	TRBV7-6	NA	few	TGTGCCAGCAGCTTAGTTAGTGGGGAGACCGGGGAGCTGTTTTTT	CASSLVSGETGELFF
TRBJ1-5	TRBV12-5	NA	NA	TGTGCTAGTGGTTTGAGCGGTCGGGCAGGGGTGAACCGGTGGGTAAGTCAGCCCCAGCATTTT	CASGLSGRAGVNRWVSQPQHF
TRBJ1-1	TRBV7-8	NA	NA	TGTGCCAGCAGCTTAGAGCAGAACACTGAAGCTTTCTTT	CASSLEQNTEAFF
TRBJ1-3	TRBV6-1	NA	NA	TGTGCCAGCAGTGAAGTTTGGGGGCGGCCGGGAAACACCATATATTTT	CASSEVWGRPGNTIYF
TRBJ2-7	TRBV6-5	NA	NA	TGTGCCACCCGACAGTTATATACGCACTTC	CATRQLYTHF
TRBJ2-6	TRBV2	NA	few	TGTGCCAGCCCCGAGGAGAGCTCTGGGGCCAACGTCCTGACTTTC	CASPEESSGANVLTF
TRBJ2-2	TRBV5-1	TRBD2	NA	TGCGCCAGCGACCCGGTGGCTAGCGGGGTCACCGGGGAGCTGTTTTTT	CASDPVASGVTGELFF
TRBJ2-1	TRBV6-5	TRBD2	NA	TGTGCCAGCAGTTACTCGCGGGGGTCCTACAATGAGCAGTTCTTC	CASSYSRGSYNEQFF
TRBJ1-2	TRBV5-4	NA	once	TGTGCCAGCAGCCCTTACATAGGGGAAAACTATGGCTACACCTTC	CASSPYIGENYGYTF
TRBJ2-7	TRBV21-1	NA	NA	TGTGCCAGCGGTGGGACAGGGCCCTCCTACGAGCAGTACTTC	CASGGTGPSYEQYF
TRBJ1-4	TRBV19	NA	NA	TGTGCCAGTAGTATAGCGAGGTTCGGTGAAAAACTGTTTTTT	CASSIARFGEKLFF
TRBJ2-7	TRBV7-3	NA	NA	TGTGCCAGCGCATACTCCTCCCCGGGTGAGCAGTACTTC	CASAYSSPGEQYF
TRBJ2-2	TRBV7-8	TRBD1	few	TGTGCCAGCAGCTCAAACAGGAACAGGGGAGACACCGGGGAGCTGTTTTTT	CASSSNRNRGDTGELFF
TRBJ1-1	TRBV13	TRBD1	NA	TGTGCCAGCAGCATCCCGGGACAGGGGAAGACTAAAGCTTTCTTT	CASSIPGQGKTKAFF
TRBJ2-3	TRBV4-1	TRBD1	NA	TGCGCCAGCAGCCAAAGTTTTATAGGGACAGGGGGGACCAGGGGAATCGAGCAGTATTTT	CASSQSFIGTGGTRGIEQYF
TRBJ1-2	TRBV27	NA	NA	TGTGCCAGCAGTTCAGGCGGCGGGTCTCCTAACTATGGCTACACCTTC	CASSSGGGSPNYGYTF
TRBJ2-7	TRBV5-6	NA	NA	TGTGCCAGCAGCTCGATCAGATTCTCCTACGAGCAGTACTTC	CASSSIRFSYEQYF
TRBJ2-7	TRBV27	NA	NA	TGTGCCAGCAGTTTATTACAGGGACCGCCGGTCGAGCAGTACTTC	CASSLLQGPPVEQYF
TRBJ1-1	TRBV18	TRBD1	NA	TGTGCCAGCTCAACGAGAACAGGGGGCGAGAACACTGAAGCTTTCTTT	CASSTRTGGENTEAFF
TRBJ1-6	TRBV18	TRBD1	NA	TGTGCCAGCTCACCAGAATGGACAGGCAGCCTTCGCTCACCCCTCCACTTT	CASSPEWTGSLRSPLHF
TRBJ1-2	TRBV5-1	NA	NA	TGCGCCAGCAGACCGGCAGGGCAAATCTATGGCTACACCTTC	CASRPAGQIYGYTF
TRBJ1-2	TRBV7-9	TRBD1	NA	TGTGCCAGCAGCCTGACAGGGGGACGCTACACCTTC	CASSLTGGRYTF
TRBJ2-7	TRBV7-6	TRBD2	NA	TGTGCCAGCAGCTCCCCCTCCCGAGCGGGAGGGCCCTACGAGCAGTACTTC	CASSSPSRAGGPYEQYF
TRBJ2-4	TRBV10-1	TRBD2	NA	TGCGCCAGCAGTCCTAGCGGGGCAGACGCCAAAAACATTCAGTACTTC	CASSPSGADAKNIQYF
TRBJ2-7	TRBV5-3	TRBD1	NA	TGTGCCAGAAGCCTGGGACAGGTTCCCTACGAGCAGTACTTC	CARSLGQVPYEQYF
TRBJ2-5	TRBV19	NA	NA	TGTGCCAGTAGTATGGCGGCAGGAGGCCGAGAGACCCAGTACTTC	CASSMAAGGRETQYF
TRBJ2-6	TRBV2	TRBD1	NA	TGTGCCAGCAGGTCCACAGGGGGCGCTGGGGCCAACGTCCTGACTTTC	CASRSTGGAGANVLTF
TRBJ2-7	TRBV27	NA	NA	TGTGCCAGCAGTTTTTCGCTAAGCTCCTACGAGCAGTACTTC	CASSFSLSSYEQYF
TRBJ2-2	TRBV7-6	NA	NA	TGTGCCAGCAGCTGGGAGTTGGCAAGAACGAACACCGGGGAGCTGTTTTTT	CASSWELARTNTGELFF
TRBJ1-1	TRBV19	NA	NA	TGTGCCAGTACCCCACCTCAAGGGGCGGCGGGGTACGCTTTCTTT	CASTPPQGAAGYAFF
TRBJ2-7	TRBV5-4	TRBD2	NA	TGTGCCAGCAGCCCGTCCCTAGCGGGATTCTCCTACGAGCAGTACTTC	CASSPSLAGFSYEQYF
TRBJ1-1	TRBV2	TRBD1	once	TGTGCCAGCAGTGTAGCCGCGAATCCCTCAGGGGGCACTGAAGCTTTCTTT	CASSVAANPSGGTEAFF
TRBJ2-7	TRBV25-1	NA	NA	TGTGCCAGCAGTGTGACAGGCACCTACGAGCAGTACTTC	CASSVTGTYEQYF
TRBJ2-7	TRBV28	TRBD2	NA	TGTGCCGTGGGTAGCGGGTACTCCTACGAGCAGTACTTC	CAVGSGYSYEQYF
TRBJ2-7	TRBV4-2	NA	few	TGTGCCAGCAGCCAAGGTCCATACGAGCAGTACTTC	CASSQGPYEQYF
TRBJ2-7	TRBV6-5	TRBD2	few	TGTGCCAGCAGCTTGGGGGGTAGCGGGACCTACGAGCAGTACTTC	CASSLGGSGTYEQYF